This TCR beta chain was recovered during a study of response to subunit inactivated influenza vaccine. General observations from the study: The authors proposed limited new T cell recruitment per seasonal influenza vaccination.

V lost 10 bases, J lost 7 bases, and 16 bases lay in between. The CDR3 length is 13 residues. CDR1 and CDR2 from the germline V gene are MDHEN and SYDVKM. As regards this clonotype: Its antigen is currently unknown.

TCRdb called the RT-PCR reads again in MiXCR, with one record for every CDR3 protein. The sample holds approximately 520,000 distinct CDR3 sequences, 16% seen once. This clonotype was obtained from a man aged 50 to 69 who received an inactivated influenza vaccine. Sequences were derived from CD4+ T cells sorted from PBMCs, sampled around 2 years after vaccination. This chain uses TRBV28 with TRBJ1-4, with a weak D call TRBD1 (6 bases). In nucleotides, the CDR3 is TGTGCCACCCAGAGGACAGTCGGTGAAAAACTGTTTTTT. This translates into CATQRTVGEKLFF.